This record concerns one TCR beta chain sequence. The V and J ends lost 5 bases and 0 bases respectively, with 8 bases between them. This CDR3 has 13 amino acids. Per the germline V gene, CDR1 is SGHAT and CDR2 is FQDESV (reference sequence). Only in-frame clones appear in the TCRdb table, and some are missing; sequencing was by immunoSEQ multiplex PCR. Of about 72,000 clones in the sample, around 90% were seen once. This entry comes from a study of technical replicates of blood from a few donors. J is TRBJ2-7 and V is TRBV11-1, with D possibly being TRBD2 (5 bases). This receptor was identified in a human donor in good health. Sequencing was carried out using T cells isolated from PBMCs. The CDR3 DNA reads TGTGCCAGCAGCCCGAGGGTCTCCTACGAGCAGTACTTC. This translates into CASSPRVSYEQYF.